These 8 T cell receptor beta chains originate from one sample sequenced in a study of early T cells in non-severe SARS-CoV-2 infection. One entry per CDR3 protein results from TCRdb running MiXCR on the 5' RACE reads. Among nearly 50,000 distinct CDR3 sequences listed, roughly 6.2% were seen once. The material sequenced was whole blood, taken at baseline. These receptors all come from an adult who was a healthcare worker with PCR-confirmed SARS-CoV-2 infection or an uninfected control (not recorded which).

V and J are TRBV9 and TRBJ1-1, with D hard to call. Trimming left V 0 bases short and J 6 bases short, with 3 bases between. The germline V gene has CDR1 SGDLS and CDR2 YYNGEE. The CDR3 loop spans 11 amino acids. CDR3 sequence reads: CASSVGAEAFF. The CDR3 DNA reads TGTGCCAGCAGCGTAGGGGCTGAAGCTTTCTTT.

This clonotype has a count of ten or more. V usage is TRBV27 and J usage is TRBJ2-3, with a weak D call TRBD2 (5 bases). Germline V lookup: CDR1 MNHEY, CDR2 SMNVEV (reference sequence). V lost 2 bases and J 8 bases, leaving 8 bases between the germline ends. The CDR3 runs 12 residues. The CDR3 DNA reads TGTGCCAGCAGTTTACGGGCGGGTACGCAGTATTTT. This codes for CASSLRAGTQYF.

This clonotype was counted at least ten times. This chain connects TRBV5-6 to TRBJ1-2; no definite D call. V was shortened by 0 bases and J by 5 bases, with 8 bases between the two germline ends. This CDR3 contains 13 residues. Germline CDR1 SGHDT, CDR2 YYEEEE. The CDR3 DNA reads as TGTGCCAGCAGCTTGGGGGCATCTTATGGCTACACCTTC. Translating gives CASSLGASYGYTF.

This clonotype showed up just a few times. The rearrangement uses TRBV27 and TRBJ2-1; the match to TRBD2 covers 11 bases. This CDR3 contains 16 residues. V shed 1 base, J shed 4 bases, and the junction held 3 bases outside the gene matches. CDR1 MNHEY and CDR2 SMNVEV come from the germline V gene (reference sequence). The DNA for the CDR3 is TGTGCCAGCAGTTTATTAGCGGGAGGGGGTTACAATGAGCAGTTCTTC. Protein: CASSLLAGGGYNEQFF.

The chain has TRBV6-5 and TRBJ2-3; D is unclear. Deletions cut 7 bases from V and 0 bases from J, with 23 bases between. This CDR3 comprises 18 residues. CDR1 MNHEY and CDR2 SVGAGI come from the germline V gene. In DNA form, the CDR3 reads TGTGCCAGCACCCCCCCAGGCAGACGAAGTACTAGCACAGATACGCAGTATTTT. This translates into CASTPPGRRSTSTDTQYF.

The sample holds a few counts of this clonotype. This chain joins TRBV18 and TRBJ2-7, with a weak D call TRBD1 (6 bases). Trimming took 2 bases from V and 0 from J, leaving 8 bases between them. The germline V gene has CDR1 KGHSH and CDR2 LQKENI. This CDR3 spans 14 amino acids. The CDR3 region has the DNA TGTGCCAGCTCACCAACAGGGAGCTCCTACGAGCAGTACTTC. This sequence encodes CASSPTGSSYEQYF. Full variable domain (remainder filled in from reference TRBV18 and TRBJ2-7): NAGVMQNPRHLVRRRGQEARLRCSPMKGHSHVYWYRQLPEEGLKFMVYLQKENIIDESGMPKERFSAEFPKEGPSILRIQQVVRGDSAAYFCASSPTGSSYEQYFGPGTRLTVT.

This clonotype was seen ten or more times. This chain links TRBV9 with TRBJ2-6; D is possibly TRBD1 (5 bases). V was cut by 4 bases and J by 2 bases, with 10 bases left in between. This CDR3 is built from 15 residues. Germline V CDR1 and CDR2: SGDLS, YYNGEE. The CDR3 is CASSPLGAGANVLTF. CDR3 bases: TGTGCCAGCAGCCCATTAGGGGCTGGGGCCAACGTCCTGACTTTC.

This chain links TRBV19 with TRBJ2-6, with a possible D match to TRBD1 (6 bases). Looked up from germline, CDR1 is LNHDA and CDR2 is SQIVND (reference sequence). Trimming cost V 6 bases and J 4 bases, with 13 bases left between them. This CDR3 has 15 residues. CDR3 coding DNA: TGTGCCAGTAGGACCCAGGGGTTCGGGGCCAACGTCCTGACTTTC. Protein: CASRTQGFGANVLTF.